This T cell receptor (beta chain) was found in a study of blood T cell repertoires in COVID-19 (TCRdb year 2020). With regard to the full study: Samples from collaborators originated in the United States, Italy and Spain and spanned both the acute and convalescent phases of COVID-19. Deeply sampled blood TCRbeta repertoires from subjects exposed to, actively infected with, or recovered from COVID-19 were included in the dataset. Nearly every sample came with metadata listing a de-identified subject ID, COVID-19 status, age in years and sex. The samples were drawn from two sources: the first 160 participants of the ongoing ImmuneRACE study, and approximately 1,300 subjects contributed by 6 global collaborators. The repertoires were released in a freely available public database meant as a resource for research on the immune response to SARS-CoV-2. Where available, HLA class I and class II types were taken from metadata supplied by the sample provider and were not determined by assay-based typing. The material from the prospective study consisted of cDNA or gDNA derived from T cells, B-cell-depleted T cells, or PBMCs.

Participants in the prospective study were aged roughly 18 to 90 years, lived in 20 to 30 United States geographic areas, and enrolled through a virtual design. In the prospective study, participants were assigned to cohorts based on the clinical history participants reported in a screening survey and a study questionnaire. For ImmuneRACE Cohort 3, a participant was defined as recovered based on two consecutive negative NP/OP PCR tests, clearance by a healthcare professional, or resolution of symptoms. In the prospective study, whole blood, serum and a nasopharyngeal or oropharyngeal swab were collected from each participant by mobile phlebotomists. Over a roughly 2-month period, participants in the prospective study had the option of providing additional blood draws and questionnaires. Prospective study blood samples were shipped either frozen or at room temperature before DNA extraction. General study outcomes and caveats: The quantity of clinical and demographic metadata differed by source and by participant and was supplied without curation.

TCRbeta CDR3 regions were amplified from genomic DNA by means of the immunoSEQ Assay, a bias-controlled multiplex PCR. Concerning the study's data processing: The number of nucleated cells in each sample was estimated from the amplification of reference gene primers within the assay. Sequence reads were collapsed and filtered to measure the absolute abundance of every unique TCRbeta CDR3 rearrangement. For each sample, productive Simpson clonality was calculated as the square root of Simpson's diversity index over productive rearrangements. TCRdb provides this immuneACCESS table in a form limited to in-frame rearrangements. Some clones are lacking; in checked studies, under half of them reflect an unresolved V gene, and why the rest are absent is not known. The V and J calls and clone size come from that table; D and trimming were worked out from the DNA. Counted in this sample were roughly 220,000 clones; roughly 84% of them appeared once. 6.8% of the sample goes to the ten largest clones.

This clone came up once. Which antigen it targets is not known. Per-nucleotide qualities are absent, and no much larger clonotype sits a single base away. Inclusive of the bounding cysteine and phenylalanine, the CDR3 is 16 residues long. Of the read, only the CDR3 DNA is kept; its 48 bases are in frame from base 1. The V end gives up 3 bases and the J end 0 bases, leaving 6 bases in the junction not matched to a gene. CDR1 SGDLS and CDR2 YYNGEE are derived from the germline V gene. The TCR was taken from a woman between 40 and 55 years old who had recovered from COVID-19. Material: PBMCs or T cells enriched from blood (not recorded which). The chain joins TRBV9 to TRBJ1-2; TRBD1 aligns with 9 central bases. The CDR3 has the sequence CASSASGTGTNYGYTF. DNA sequence: TGTGCCAGCAGCGCATCCGGGACAGGGACTAACTATGGCTACACCTTC.